This paragraph reports one T cell receptor (beta chain). The target of this receptor is not known. No clone much larger than this one lies a single base away; base qualities are absent. Library generation was performed with 5' RACE. The sample was run on an Illumina HiSeq 2500. A second roughly 7 to 12 cycle PCR used a sample-barcoded 5' primer and a J-beta primer mix. Each TCR beta cDNA molecule received a unique molecular identifier from a template-switch 5' adaptor carrying 12 random nucleotides. Each sample yielded at least 2.5 million CDR3-containing paired-end reads. The Mint cDNA synthesis kit, primed by a TRBC-specific oligonucleotide, was used to synthesize first-strand cDNA from all RNA. After uracil-DNA glycosylase treatment, a first 18-cycle PCR used universal primers M1SS and BC2_uni_R on all cDNA. The authors' pipeline ran thus. For normalization, 1 million high-quality reads were randomly selected from each sample, with every read carrying a distinct molecular identifier. Instead of being binned into consensus sequences, reads with shared molecular identifiers were discarded. MiTCR, with a Q25 quality threshold and the strictest error-elimination algorithm, was used for CDR3 identification, clonotype clustering and error correction. A nonparametric unseen species model using Euler transformation provided a lower-bound estimate of total TCR beta diversity. TCRdb redid the processing of the public reads, applying fastp at Q25 and MiXCR, and retained in-frame beta chains. Each record represents a unique CDR3 protein, reported with the most common genes and DNA among its rows. TCRdb, not the authors, supplied the V and J calls. This sample lists hundreds of thousands of distinct CDR3 sequences; 49% were detected once. Together, the top ten hold about 32% of the sample.

Donors were about 36 systemically healthy Caucasian individuals from Russia aged 6 to 90 years. About 9.8 milliliters of peripheral blood were drawn from each donor into EDTA-treated Vacutainer tubes. Ficoll-Paque density-gradient centrifugation was used to isolate PBMCs, with at least 6 million per sample. Trizol reagent was used to extract total RNA from the PBMCs, yielding at least 6 micrograms per sample. For every donor, flow cytometry on a PBMC aliquot measured the percentage of naive CD45RAhigh/CD27high T cells. This sample was included in a study of blood T cells in healthy people across ages (dated by TCRdb to 2015 to 2017). Turning to the overall study: Template switching captured roughly one uniquely barcoded TCR beta cDNA molecule per two T cells in model experiments. Donors of different ages were randomly distributed across sequencing lanes to avoid experimental bias. The donors were divided into four age groups: young (average around 16 years), middle-aged (roughly 40), aged (about 62) and long-lived (roughly 88). Two additional independent replicas of 1 million unique cDNA reads from the same blood draw were analyzed for two donors (one aged 18 to 30 and one aged 80 or older). The study measured age-related changes in TCR beta repertoire diversity using deep sequencing normalized with unique cDNA molecular identifiers. Here is what the overall study found, with its caveats: Observed TCR beta diversity correlated strongly with the percentage of naive T cells measured by flow cytometry. The CMV infection status of donors was not known, potentially confounding age-related changes in expanded clonotypes. Estimates of total diversity from one million sequenced T cells were regarded as lower bounds and underestimates. Compared with the aged group, the long-lived group had more naive CD4+ T cells, fewer expanded clones and increased TCR diversity, suggesting age selection. As age increased, observed TCR beta diversity per million T cells dropped in a roughly linear way, and a significant reduction was already evident by age 40. Conclusive comparison of naive and antigen-experienced compartments was prevented by the profiling of bulk unsorted PBMCs.

The CDR3 goes from the cysteine to the phenylalanine over 18 residues. The CDR3 DNA has 54 bases and is translated from base 1. The germline V gene (reference sequence) yields MNHEY for CDR1 and SMNVEV for CDR2. The sequence was collected from an older woman in good health. The chain is assembled from TRBV27 and TRBJ2-5; no D gene can be assigned with confidence. TRBJ2-7 matches the DNA end more closely, so the J call is doubtful. Sample: blood. CDR3 protein: CASSFSLGRHPRTCEQYF. The DNA is TGTGCCAGCAGTTTTTCTTTAGGAAGACACCCACGTACTTGCGAGCAGTACTTC.